Sequencing of this T cell receptor beta chain was carried out in a study of PD-1 blockade in classical Hodgkin lymphoma. General observations from the study: Complete responders started with a diversity level that resembled newly diagnosed patients at baseline. The study reported lower baseline TCR diversity in newly diagnosed patients than in healthy donors.

Here immunoSEQ multiplex PCR was the method, and the copy in TCRdb shows in-frame clones only, minus some. Among 55,000 to 80,000 clones, 70% to 90% were seen once, and the ten largest hold under 15%. V was pared by 8 bases and J by 13 bases, with 17 bases between. This CDR3 region has 12 residues. In germline, CDR1 is SNHLY, CDR2 FYNNEI. Following autologous stem cell transplantation, relapse occurred in every patient, and exposure to brentuximab vedotin varied. Turning to this clone: The antigen is unknown.

The rearrangement links TRBV2 to TRBJ1-4, with a tentative D call TRBD1 (5 bases). This receptor was taken from a human donor with classical Hodgkin lymphoma. The sequences come from peripheral blood mononuclear cells (PBMCs), collected at baseline. CDR3 amino acids: CASGGEWGGLFF. As DNA, the CDR3 is TGTGCCAGCGGAGGGGAATGGGGCGGACTGTTTTTT.